The clone carrying this T cell receptor beta chain was seen more than once but under ten times. The antigen is not known. The CDR3 covers 15 residues. The V end was cut by 2 bases, the J end by 2 bases, with 12 bases between. Germline assignment: CDR1 DFQATT and CDR2 SNEGSKA (reference sequence). The sample comes from a study of read filtering for tumor transcriptome and immune sequencing. Study results and limitations: Dropping single-read clonotypes raised IR-seq and RNA-seq shared-clonotype correlation. RNA-seq captured clonotypes less deeply and reliably than IR-seq.

From about 0.4 ug of RNA, a library with molecular barcoded alpha/delta and beta/gamma adaptors was made. Using its own MiXCR run on the reads, TCRdb lists one record per CDR3 protein. The sample lists tens of thousands of distinct CDR3 sequences, about 19% occurring once. The sequence was obtained from a donor at least 40 years old with multiple myeloma. Sequencing was performed on a population of CD138-negative cells sorted from bone marrow. The V call is TRBV20-1, the J call TRBJ2-2; no reliable D call. The CDR3 protein is CSARKGQANTGELFF. The CDR3 DNA reads TGCAGTGCTAGAAAGGGCCAGGCTAACACCGGGGAGCTGTTTTTT.